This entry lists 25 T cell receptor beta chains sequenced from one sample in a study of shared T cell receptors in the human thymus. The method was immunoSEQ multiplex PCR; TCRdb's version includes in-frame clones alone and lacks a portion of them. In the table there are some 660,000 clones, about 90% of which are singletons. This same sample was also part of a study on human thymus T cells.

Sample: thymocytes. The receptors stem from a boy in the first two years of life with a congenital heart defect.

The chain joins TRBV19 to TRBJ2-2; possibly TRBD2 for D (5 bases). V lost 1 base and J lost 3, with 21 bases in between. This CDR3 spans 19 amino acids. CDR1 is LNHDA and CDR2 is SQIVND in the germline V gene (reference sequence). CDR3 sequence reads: CASSIVAGRASWDTGELFF. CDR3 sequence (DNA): TGTGCCAGTAGTATAGTAGCCGGTAGGGCTAGCTGGGACACCGGGGAGCTGTTTTTT.

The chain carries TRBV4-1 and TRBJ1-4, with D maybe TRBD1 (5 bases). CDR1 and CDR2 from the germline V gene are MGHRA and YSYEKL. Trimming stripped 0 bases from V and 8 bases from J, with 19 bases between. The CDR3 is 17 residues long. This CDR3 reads CASSQDSSPREGEKLFF. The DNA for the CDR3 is TGCGCCAGCAGCCAAGATAGTAGCCCCCGGGAGGGGGAAAAACTGTTTTTT.

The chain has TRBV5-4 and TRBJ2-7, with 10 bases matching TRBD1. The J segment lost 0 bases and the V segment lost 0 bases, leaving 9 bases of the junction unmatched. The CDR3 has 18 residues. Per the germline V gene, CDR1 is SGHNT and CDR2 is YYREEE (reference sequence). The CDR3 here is CASSLVGTGEGSSYEQYF. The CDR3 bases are TGTGCCAGCAGCTTGGTGGGGACAGGGGAGGGAAGCTCCTACGAGCAGTACTTC.

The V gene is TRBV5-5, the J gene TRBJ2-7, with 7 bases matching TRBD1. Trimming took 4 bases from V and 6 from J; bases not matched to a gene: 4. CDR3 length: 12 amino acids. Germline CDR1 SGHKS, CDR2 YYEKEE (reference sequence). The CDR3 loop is CASSVHRGEQYF. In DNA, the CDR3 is TGTGCCAGCAGCGTCCACAGGGGCGAGCAGTACTTC.

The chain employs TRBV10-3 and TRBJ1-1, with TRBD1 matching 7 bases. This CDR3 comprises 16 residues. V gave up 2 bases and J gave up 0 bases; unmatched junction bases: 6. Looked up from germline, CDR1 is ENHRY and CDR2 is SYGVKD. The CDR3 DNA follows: TGTGCCATCAGTGAGGGAAAGGGGGCGGTGAACACTGAAGCTTTCTTT. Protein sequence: CAISEGKGAVNTEAFF.

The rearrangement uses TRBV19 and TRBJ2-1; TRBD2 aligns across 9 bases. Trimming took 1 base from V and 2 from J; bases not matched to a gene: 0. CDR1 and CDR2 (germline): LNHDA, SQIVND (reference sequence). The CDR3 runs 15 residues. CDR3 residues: CASSIVAGAYNEQFF. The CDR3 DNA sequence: TGTGCCAGTAGTATAGTAGCGGGAGCCTACAATGAGCAGTTCTTC.

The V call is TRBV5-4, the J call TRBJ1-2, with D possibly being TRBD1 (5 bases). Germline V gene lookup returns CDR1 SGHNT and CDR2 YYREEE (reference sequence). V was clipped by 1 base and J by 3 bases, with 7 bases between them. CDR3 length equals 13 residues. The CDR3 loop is CASSLPQDYGYTF. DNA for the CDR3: TGTGCCAGCAGCTTGCCACAGGACTATGGCTACACCTTC.

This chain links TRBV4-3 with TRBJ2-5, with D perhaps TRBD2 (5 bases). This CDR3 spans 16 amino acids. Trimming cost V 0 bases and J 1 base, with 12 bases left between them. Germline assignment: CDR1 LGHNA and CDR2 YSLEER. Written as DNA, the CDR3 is TGCGCCAGCAGCCAAGATCGAAGACGGGGCCAAGAGACCCAGTACTTC. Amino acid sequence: CASSQDRRRGQETQYF.

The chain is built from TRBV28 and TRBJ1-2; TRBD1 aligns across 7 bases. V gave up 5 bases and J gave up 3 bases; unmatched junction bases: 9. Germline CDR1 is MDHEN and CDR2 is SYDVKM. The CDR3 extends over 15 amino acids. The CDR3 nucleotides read TGTGCCAGCAGTATCACCGCCGGGACAGACTATGGCTACACCTTC. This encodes CASSITAGTDYGYTF.

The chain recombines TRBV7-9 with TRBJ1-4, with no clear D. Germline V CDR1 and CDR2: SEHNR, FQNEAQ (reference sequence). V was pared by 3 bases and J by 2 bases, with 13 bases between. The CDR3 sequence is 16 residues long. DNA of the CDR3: TGTGCCAGCAGCTTGCGGGGAGCTACCACTAATGAAAAACTGTTTTTT. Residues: CASSLRGATTNEKLFF.

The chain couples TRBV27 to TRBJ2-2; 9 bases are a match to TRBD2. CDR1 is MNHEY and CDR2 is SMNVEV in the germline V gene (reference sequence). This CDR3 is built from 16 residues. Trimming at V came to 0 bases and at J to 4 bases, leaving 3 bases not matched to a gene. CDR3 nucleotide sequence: TGTGCCAGCAGTTTATCAGCGGGAGGCCTCACCGGGGAGCTGTTTTTT. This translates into CASSLSAGGLTGELFF.

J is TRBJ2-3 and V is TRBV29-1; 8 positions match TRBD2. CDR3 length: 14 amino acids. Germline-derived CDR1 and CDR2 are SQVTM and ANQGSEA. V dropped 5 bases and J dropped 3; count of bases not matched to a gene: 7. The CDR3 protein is CSVNSGKKTDTQYF. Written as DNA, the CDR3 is TGCAGCGTTAATAGCGGGAAGAAGACAGATACGCAGTATTTT.

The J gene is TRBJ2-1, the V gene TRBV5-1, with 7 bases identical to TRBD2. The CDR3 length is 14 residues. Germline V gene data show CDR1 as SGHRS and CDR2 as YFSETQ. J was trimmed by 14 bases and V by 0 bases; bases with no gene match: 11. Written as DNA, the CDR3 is TGCGCCAGCAGCTTGGCGCCTGGGGGGGGTTGGGAGTTCTTC. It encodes CASSLAPGGGWEFF.

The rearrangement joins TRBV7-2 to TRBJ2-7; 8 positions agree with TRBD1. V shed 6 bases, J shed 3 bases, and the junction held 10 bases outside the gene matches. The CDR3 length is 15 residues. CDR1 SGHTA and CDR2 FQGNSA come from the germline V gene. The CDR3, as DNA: TGTGCCAGCAGACCCGGACAGGGTGAGGGCTACGAGCAGTACTTC. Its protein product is CASRPGQGEGYEQYF.

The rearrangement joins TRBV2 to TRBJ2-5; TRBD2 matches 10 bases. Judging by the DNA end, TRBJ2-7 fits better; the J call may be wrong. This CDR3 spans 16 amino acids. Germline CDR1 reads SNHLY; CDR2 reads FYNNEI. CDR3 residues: CASYRLAGALPHEQYF. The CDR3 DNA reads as TGTGCCAGCTACCGGCTAGCGGGAGCCCTCCCCCACGAGCAGTACTTC.

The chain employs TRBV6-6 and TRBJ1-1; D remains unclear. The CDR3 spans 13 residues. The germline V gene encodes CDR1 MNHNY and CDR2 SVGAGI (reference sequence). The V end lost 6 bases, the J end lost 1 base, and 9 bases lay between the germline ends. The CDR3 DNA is TGTGCCAGCAGGGCCGGGAAGAACACTGAAGCTTTCTTT. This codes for CASRAGKNTEAFF.

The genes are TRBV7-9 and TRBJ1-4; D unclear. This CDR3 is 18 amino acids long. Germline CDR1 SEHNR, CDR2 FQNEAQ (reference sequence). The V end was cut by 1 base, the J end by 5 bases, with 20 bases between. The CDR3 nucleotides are TGTGCCAGCAGCTTAGATTTCGAAGCTAGGTCATTAAATGAAAAACTGTTTTTT. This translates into CASSLDFEARSLNEKLFF. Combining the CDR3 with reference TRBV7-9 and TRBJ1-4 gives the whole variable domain DTGVSQNPRHKITKRGQNVTFRCDPISEHNRLYWYRQTLGQGPEFLTYFQNEAQLEKSRLLSDRFSAERPKGSFSTLEIQRTEQGDSAMYLCASSLDFEARSLNEKLFFGSGTQLSVL.

CDR3 DNA sequence: TGTGCCAGCAGTCTAGGGACAGGCGTCTACAATGAGCAGTTCTTC. Translating gives CASSLGTGVYNEQFF. The chain has TRBV27 and TRBJ2-1; 8 nucleotides align to TRBD1. The J segment lost 3 bases and the V segment lost 5 bases, leaving 6 bases of the junction unmatched. CDR1 and CDR2 from the germline V gene are MNHEY and SMNVEV (reference sequence). CDR3 size: 15 residues.

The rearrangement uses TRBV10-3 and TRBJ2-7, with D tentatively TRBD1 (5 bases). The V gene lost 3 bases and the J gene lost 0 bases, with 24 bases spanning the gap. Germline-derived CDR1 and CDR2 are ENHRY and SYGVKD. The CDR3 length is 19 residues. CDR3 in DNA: TGTGCCATCAGTGATTTTCGAACAGGCTCCCGCCTGAGCTCCTACGAGCAGTACTTC. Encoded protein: CAISDFRTGSRLSSYEQYF.

The CDR3, as DNA: TGTGCCAGCAGCTTAGATTCCGGGACAGCGGATCAGCCCCAGCATTTT. This codes for CASSLDSGTADQPQHF. The chain couples TRBV7-8 to TRBJ1-5, with TRBD1 identical over 7 bases. V gave up 1 base and J gave up 5 bases; unmatched junction bases: 8. Germline lookup yields CDR1 SGHVS and CDR2 FQNEAQ. This CDR3 is 16 amino acids long.

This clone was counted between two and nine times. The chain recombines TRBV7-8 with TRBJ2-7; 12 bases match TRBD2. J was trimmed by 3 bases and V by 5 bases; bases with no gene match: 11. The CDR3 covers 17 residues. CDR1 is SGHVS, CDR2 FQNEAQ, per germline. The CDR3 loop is CASSPRLAGDPYYEQYF. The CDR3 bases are TGTGCCAGCAGCCCAAGACTAGCGGGGGACCCCTACTACGAGCAGTACTTC.

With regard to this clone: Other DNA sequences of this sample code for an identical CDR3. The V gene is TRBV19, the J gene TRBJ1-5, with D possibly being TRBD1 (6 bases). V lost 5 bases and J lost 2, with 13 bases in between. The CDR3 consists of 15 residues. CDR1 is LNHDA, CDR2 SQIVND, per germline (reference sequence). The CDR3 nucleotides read TGTGCCAGTAGTCTAACAGGGTCGGGCAATCAGCCCCAGCATTTT. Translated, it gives CASSLTGSGNQPQHF.

The CDR3, as DNA: TGTGCCTGGAGTCTACAGGGTGAAAAACTGTTTTTT. Its translation is CAWSLQGEKLFF. This chain links TRBV30 with TRBJ1-4; D may be TRBD1 (6 bases). Trimming removed 2 bases at V and 7 bases at J, with 8 bases between. This CDR3 is 12 amino acids long. Germline V gene sequence: CDR1 GTSNPN, CDR2 SVGIG (reference sequence).

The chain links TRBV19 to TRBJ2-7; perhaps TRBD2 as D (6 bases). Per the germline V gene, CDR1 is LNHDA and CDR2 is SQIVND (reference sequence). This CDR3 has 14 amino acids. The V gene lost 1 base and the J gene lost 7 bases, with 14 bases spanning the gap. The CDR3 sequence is CASSIAGRAGEQYF. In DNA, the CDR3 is TGTGCCAGTAGTATAGCGGGCAGGGCGGGGGAGCAGTACTTC.

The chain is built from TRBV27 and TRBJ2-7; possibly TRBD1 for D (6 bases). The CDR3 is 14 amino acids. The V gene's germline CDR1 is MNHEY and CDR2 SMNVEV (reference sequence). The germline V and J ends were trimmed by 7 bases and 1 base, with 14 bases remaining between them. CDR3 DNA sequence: TGTGCCAGCAAGATATACAGGGATTCCTACGAGCAGTACTTC. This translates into CASKIYRDSYEQYF.